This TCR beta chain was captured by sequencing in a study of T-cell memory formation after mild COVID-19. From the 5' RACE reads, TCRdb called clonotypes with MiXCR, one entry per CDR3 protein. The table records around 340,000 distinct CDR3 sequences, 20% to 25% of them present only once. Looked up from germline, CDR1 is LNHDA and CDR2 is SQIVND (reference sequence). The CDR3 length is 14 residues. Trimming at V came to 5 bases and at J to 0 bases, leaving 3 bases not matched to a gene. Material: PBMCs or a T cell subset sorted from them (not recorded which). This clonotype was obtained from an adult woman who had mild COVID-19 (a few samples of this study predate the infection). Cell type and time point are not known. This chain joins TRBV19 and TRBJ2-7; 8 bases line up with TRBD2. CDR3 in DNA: TGTGCCAGTAGTTCAGGGACTAGCTCCTACGAGCAGTACTTC. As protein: CASSSGTSSYEQYF.